This is a list of T cell receptor beta chains from one sample in a study of identical twins. TCRdb fed the 5' RACE reads into MiXCR, producing one record per CDR3 protein. This sample has fewer than 350,000 distinct CDR3 sequences, with about 8.1% found just once. The same data also contributed to another study, on yellow fever vaccine responses in identical twins.

The sequenced sample consisted of memory (CD45RO+) T cells sorted from blood. Every receptor here comes from a woman between 18 and 29 years old in good health. The CDR3 runs from the conserved cysteine through the conserved F or W. The D gene is left open where the match is weak. The size entry is marked missing in some rows and otherwise reads once, few, many or a size class.

V	J	D	size	DNA	CDR3
TRBV2	TRBJ2-5	NA	few	TGTGCCAGCAGGACCTTAAGCGGCATTCAAGAGACCCAGTACTTC	CASRTLSGIQETQYF
TRBV18	TRBJ1-4	NA	few	TGTGCCAGCTCACGAACCGATATCAGGGGTAATGAAAAACTGTTTTTT	CASSRTDIRGNEKLFF
TRBV19	TRBJ2-3	TRBD2	once	TGTGCCAGTTCGCTGGGACTAGCGGGGGGGCCGATAGATACGCAGTATTTT	CASSLGLAGGPIDTQYF
TRBV20-1	TRBJ2-1	TRBD2	few	TGCAGTGCTAGAGCCTATCTTGGGGCGGGAGAGCCCAATGAGCAGTTCTTC	CSARAYLGAGEPNEQFF
TRBV24-1	TRBJ1-2	NA	few	TGTGCCACCAGTGAGGGTGCTGGACTGAACTATGGCTACACCTTC	CATSEGAGLNYGYTF
TRBV25-1	TRBJ2-5	NA	few	TGTGCCAGCAGTAACCTCCCGACTAGGGCGGAAGAGACCCAGTACTTC	CASSNLPTRAEETQYF
TRBV3-1	TRBJ2-2	NA	NA	TGTGCCAGCAGCCCAAACAGGGCGGGCACCGGGGAGCTGTTTTTT	CASSPNRAGTGELFF
TRBV6-6	TRBJ2-1	NA	few	TGTGCCAGCAGTTCGAGGGGACATGAGCAGTTCTTC	CASSSRGHEQFF
TRBV12-3/TRBV12-4	TRBJ2-3	NA	NA	TGTGCCAGCACCAGGGGGGGGGGCACAGATACGCAGTATTTT	CASTRGGGTDTQYF
TRBV6-1	TRBJ2-6	NA	few	TGTGCCACCACGACGGAACCCTCTGGGGCCAACGTCCTGACTTTC	CATTTEPSGANVLTF
TRBV6-5	TRBJ2-5	TRBD2	many	TGTGCCAGCAGTTACCCGGGACTAGCGGGAATGGAGACCCAGTACTTC	CASSYPGLAGMETQYF
TRBV10-2	TRBJ1-1	NA	many	TGCGCCAGCAGTCCGGACCCTCAAGGGACTGAAGCTTTCTTT	CASSPDPQGTEAFF
TRBV2	TRBJ1-1	NA	NA	TGTGCCAGCAGTGAAGATGGACGGCCTATTGAAGCTTTCTTT	CASSEDGRPIEAFF
TRBV5-1	TRBJ2-5	TRBD2	NA	TGCGCCAGCAGCTTGACAGCGGGAGTGGAGACCCAGTACTTC	CASSLTAGVETQYF
TRBV29-1	TRBJ2-3	TRBD2	NA	TGCAGCTTTATAGGGACTATCAGCACAGATACGCAGTATTTT	CSFIGTISTDTQYF
TRBV20-1	TRBJ2-1	NA	NA	TGCAGTGTCCGGCAGGGCTACCTAAATGAGCAGTTCTTC	CSVRQGYLNEQFF
TRBV18	TRBJ1-4	TRBD1	NA	TGTGCCAGCTCACCGGGACAGAGGGCCGAAAAACTGTTTTTT	CASSPGQRAEKLFF
TRBV5-1	TRBJ1-1	NA	NA	TGCGCCAGCAGCACTCCGGGAAAGGGGACTGAAGCTTTCTTT	CASSTPGKGTEAFF
TRBV25-1	TRBJ1-1	TRBD1	NA	TGTGCCAGCAAAGGGACAGGGAGTTGGAACACTGAAGCTTTCTTT	CASKGTGSWNTEAFF
TRBV6-1	TRBJ2-1	NA	many	TGTGCCAGCAGTAGTTTCCCGGGACAAGCTAGGGAGCAGTTCTTC	CASSSFPGQAREQFF
TRBV19	TRBJ2-6	NA	few	TGTGCCAGTGCCCCCTCTAGGGCCAACGTCCTGACTTTC	CASAPSRANVLTF
TRBV18	TRBJ1-1	TRBD1	NA	TGTGCCAGCTCACTTCTACAGGGGCCATCCGAAGCTTTCTTT	CASSLLQGPSEAFF
TRBV7-3	TRBJ2-2	TRBD2	many	TGTGCCAGCAGCTTAACGGGTAGCGGGATCGGGGAGCTGTTTTTT	CASSLTGSGIGELFF
TRBV20-1	TRBJ2-3	NA	NA	TGCAGTGCTAGGTGGCCCTCCTACTACACAGATACGCAGTATTTT	CSARWPSYYTDTQYF
TRBV4-1	TRBJ1-2	NA	many	TGCGCCAGCAGCCAAGTTGGGGAAACAGGGCTTTATGGCTACACCTTC	CASSQVGETGLYGYTF
TRBV28	TRBJ2-1	NA	NA	TGTGCCAGTTCCACCAAGGAGCAGTTCTTC	CASSTKEQFF
TRBV3-1	TRBJ2-2	NA	NA	TGTGCCAGCAGCCAAGGATTTATTACCGGGGAGCTGTTTTTT	CASSQGFITGELFF
TRBV4-1	TRBJ1-5	NA	few	TGCGCCAGCAGCTCCGAATATAGCAATCAGCCCCAGCATTTT	CASSSEYSNQPQHF
TRBV24-1	TRBJ2-7	NA	many	TGTGCCACCAGTGATTGGGACGACGAGCAGTACTTC	CATSDWDDEQYF
TRBV29-1	TRBJ1-1	NA	many	TGCAGCGGGGCCGAACAGGGTGAAGCTTTCTTT	CSGAEQGEAFF
TRBV15	TRBJ2-1	TRBD2	many	TGTGCCACCAGCAGAGATTCTAGCGGTTACAATGAGCAGTTCTTC	CATSRDSSGYNEQFF
TRBV4-1	TRBJ2-2	NA	NA	TGCGCCAGCAGCCAAGATCTGTTGGGGACCGCGAACACCGGGGAGCTGTTTTTT	CASSQDLLGTANTGELFF
TRBV18	TRBJ1-1	TRBD1	few	TGTGCCAGCTCACCCGAACGGACAGGCCGGCGGAACACTGAAGCTTTCTTT	CASSPERTGRRNTEAFF
TRBV12-3/TRBV12-4	TRBJ2-7	NA	many	TGTGCCAGCAGCTCGACTACCGACCCGGTCGAGCAGTACTTC	CASSSTTDPVEQYF
TRBV3-1	TRBJ1-2	NA	NA	TGTGCCAGCAGCCAAGGGGGAGGATTCAACTATGGCTACACCTTC	CASSQGGGFNYGYTF
TRBV29-1	TRBJ1-5	TRBD1	NA	TGCAGCGTAGCCCCAGGGGGTAATCAGCCCCAGCATTTT	CSVAPGGNQPQHF
TRBV2	TRBJ1-1	TRBD1	NA	TGTGCCAGCAGGGTATACAGGGGTGAAGCTTTCTTT	CASRVYRGEAFF
TRBV15	TRBJ1-6	NA	few	TGTGCCACCAGCAGCGGCGGTTGGGCCAGGAATTCACCCCTCCACTTT	CATSSGGWARNSPLHF
TRBV5-1	TRBJ2-3	TRBD1	NA	TGCGCCAGCAGCCATTCCGGGACAGCTAGCACAGATACGCAGTATTTT	CASSHSGTASTDTQYF
TRBV14	TRBJ2-1	TRBD2	many	TGTGCCAGCAGCCAAGGCCGGGGGGGACTAGTCTCCTACAATGAGCAGTTCTTC	CASSQGRGGLVSYNEQFF
TRBV28	TRBJ1-5	NA	few	TGTGCCACCGGACAGACCAATCAGCCCCAGCATTTT	CATGQTNQPQHF
TRBV6-1	TRBJ1-1	NA	NA	TGTGCCAGCAGTGAACGAGGTACTGAAGCTTTCTTT	CASSERGTEAFF
TRBV6-6	TRBJ1-5	NA	many	TGTGCCAGCGAAGGGGCAGGGTCTCAGCCCCAGCATTTT	CASEGAGSQPQHF
TRBV28	TRBJ1-1	NA	NA	TGTGCCAGCAGTTTTGAGGTTTTTAGGAACACTGAAGCTTTCTTT	CASSFEVFRNTEAFF
TRBV28	TRBJ2-5	NA	NA	TGTGCCAGCAGTTTTCCCCTCCTTCAGTACCAAGAGACCCAGTACTTC	CASSFPLLQYQETQYF
TRBV20-1	TRBJ1-2	NA	NA	TGCAGTGCTCGGGGGGACTATGGCTACACCTTC	CSARGDYGYTF
TRBV6-1	TRBJ2-7	NA	few	TGTGCCAGCAGCGCAGGGTGGGGAACACATGGCGAGCAGTACTTC	CASSAGWGTHGEQYF
TRBV7-9	TRBJ1-1	NA	NA	TGTGCCAGCAGCTTAGGCCCCGCCGAGCAGGGCGAAGCTTTCTTT	CASSLGPAEQGEAFF
TRBV4-2	TRBJ2-3	TRBD2	NA	TGTGCCAGCAGCCAAGTAGGTTTGCGGGGGGGCGCAGATACGCAGTATTTT	CASSQVGLRGGADTQYF
TRBV20-1	TRBJ2-2	NA	few	TGCAGTGCTAGAGACGCGGGGAGAGCTACCGGGGAGCTGTTTTTT	CSARDAGRATGELFF
TRBV6-1	TRBJ1-1	NA	NA	TGTGCCAGCAGACCCCAACCGGACAGCAACACTGAAGCTTTCTTT	CASRPQPDSNTEAFF
TRBV6-1	TRBJ1-4	NA	many	TGTGCCAGCAGTGGCGGGACGCCCAGTTGGGGAAAACTGTTTTTT	CASSGGTPSWGKLFF
TRBV5-1	TRBJ2-2	NA	NA	TGCGCCAGCAGCCCTCAGGGAAGCACCGGGGAGCTGTTTTTT	CASSPQGSTGELFF
TRBV5-6	TRBJ1-5	NA	many	TGTGCCAGCAGCTTGTACGGTTCCCAGCCCCAGCATTTT	CASSLYGSQPQHF
TRBV10-1	TRBJ2-1	NA	NA	TGCGCCAGCAGTGAGCCCCCCGACAATGAGCAGTTCTTC	CASSEPPDNEQFF
TRBV7-8	TRBJ2-1	TRBD2	many	TGTGCCAGCAGCTTACTAGCGGGAGCCAAAGATGAGCAGTTCTTC	CASSLLAGAKDEQFF
TRBV9	TRBJ2-2	TRBD2	few	TGTGCCAGCAGCGTAGGGCCGCCGGGGGGGCACACCGGGGAGCTGTTTTTT	CASSVGPPGGHTGELFF